This T cell receptor (beta chain) was documented in a study of STAT3 mutations in large granular lymphocyte leukemia. Looking at the study overall: Roughly half the longitudinally sequenced T-LGLL patients had canonical STAT3 mutations. Whole-study results and caveats: Every T-LGLL patient had at least one immunodominant TCRbeta clonotype. After therapy, 6 of 18 patients switched clonotypes, all new clones STAT3 wild type.

This clone was seen more than once but under ten times. Its antigen is undetermined. The protocol was immunoSEQ multiplex PCR, while the TCRdb copy is restricted to in-frame clones and leaves out a portion. The table lists around 10,000 clones, roughly 54% of them singletons, with about 8.1% in the top ten. Material for sequencing was peripheral blood mononuclear cells. This clonotype was obtained from a boy under 18 with T-cell large granular lymphocyte leukemia. Some clones in this sample may be carry-over from other donors' samples.

In DNA, the CDR3 is TGCGCCAGCAGCTTCGGAGACAGGGGCGAAGAAAAACTGTTTTTT. Translated, it gives CASSFGDRGEEKLFF. This chain joins TRBV5-1 and TRBJ1-4; 8 positions agree with TRBD1. Germline values: CDR1 SGHRS, CDR2 YFSETQ. V lost 2 bases, J lost 8 bases, and 8 bases stayed unmatched. The CDR3 consists of 15 residues.